These 11 T cell receptor beta chains were all obtained from the same sample, sequenced in a study of spatial heterogeneity in lung cancer. TCRdb used MiXCR to reprocess the 5' RACE reads, holding one entry per CDR3 protein. The sample carries some 80,000 distinct CDR3 sequences, under 8.5% recorded once. The time point: sample taken at primary tumor resection. Here the sequenced sample was PBMCs, taken at surgery. These receptors were obtained from a male donor with early-stage non-small cell lung cancer.

Many counts were recorded for this clonotype. V is TRBV4-2 and J is TRBJ2-1; 14 nucleotides align to TRBD2. This CDR3 region has 15 residues. The germline CDR1 and CDR2 sequences are LGHNA and YNFKEQ. J lost 9 bases, V lost 0 bases, and 1 base had no gene match. CDR3 DNA sequence: TGTGCCAGCAGCCAAGAAGGACTAGCGGGAGGTGAGCAGTTCTTC. Translated, it gives CASSQEGLAGGEQFF.

In this sample, this clonotype turned up a few times. The junction differs from germline at one of its ends, possibly a read error. This chain connects TRBV18 to TRBJ1-3; D is possibly TRBD1 (6 bases). There are 13 residues in the CDR3. Germline V lookup: CDR1 KGHSH, CDR2 LQKENI. The CDR3 region is CGSQDSSGNTIYF. The CDR3 DNA follows: TGTGGCAGCCAGGACAGCTCTGGAAACACCATATATTTT.

This clonotype appeared a few times. The chain recombines TRBV5-4 with TRBJ2-1, with TRBD1 matching 9 bases. This CDR3 comprises 15 residues. Germline V gives CDR1 SGHNT, CDR2 YYREEE (reference sequence). Trimming removed 1 base from V and 5 bases from J; junction bases left unmatched: 4. This CDR3 reads CASSLIWTGDNEQFF. CDR3 bases: TGTGCCAGCAGCTTGATCTGGACAGGGGACAATGAGCAGTTCTTC.

This clonotype was observed a handful of times. J is TRBJ1-6 and V is TRBV18; D is perhaps TRBD1 (5 bases). CDR1 is KGHSH and CDR2 is LQKENI in the germline V gene. V was cut by 3 bases and J by 4 bases, with 13 bases left in between. This CDR3 spans 16 amino acids. CDR3 nucleotides: TGTGCCAGCTCACCGTCGACAGAAGGGTATAATTCACCCCTCCACTTT. This sequence encodes CASSPSTEGYNSPLHF.

V and J are TRBV6-5 and TRBJ1-1; TRBD1 matches at 11 bases. With V trimmed by 6 bases and J by 11 bases, 11 bases remained unmatched. CDR1 MNHEY and CDR2 SVGAGI come from the germline V gene. CDR3 length equals 14 residues. For the CDR3, the DNA is TGTGCCAGCAGCCTCTTCCCGGGACAGGGGGTGGCTTTCTTT. This encodes CASSLFPGQGVAFF.

In its sample, this clonotype was seen many times. The chain joins TRBV29-1 to TRBJ2-7; tentative D call: TRBD2 (6 bases). V gave up 4 bases and J gave up 2 bases, with 12 bases separating them. The germline V gene has CDR1 SQVTM and CDR2 ANQGSEA. The CDR3 is made up of 13 amino acids. Written as DNA, the CDR3 is TGCAGCGTTGGGACGCGGGACCCCTACGAGCAGTACTTC. It specifies CSVGTRDPYEQYF.

The chain employs TRBV7-2 and TRBJ1-1; no clear D. The CDR3 is made up of 14 amino acids. Trimming removed 4 bases at V and 8 bases at J, with 17 bases between. CDR1 and CDR2 (germline): SGHTA, FQGNSA. The CDR3 protein is CASSSGPFEEEAFF. In nucleotides, the CDR3 is TGTGCCAGCAGCTCCGGACCCTTCGAGGAGGAAGCTTTCTTT.

This clonotype was recorded many times. This sequence joins TRBV5-6 and TRBJ2-7; D gene ambiguous. The V end lost 0 bases, the J end lost 3 bases, and 4 bases lay between the germline ends. CDR1 is SGHDT and CDR2 is YYEEEE in the germline V gene. CDR3 size: 12 residues. The CDR3 DNA reads as TGTGCCAGCAGCTTGGGTTACTACGAGCAGTACTTC. Protein product: CASSLGYYEQYF.

The J gene is TRBJ2-4, the V gene TRBV10-3; D unclear. Germline values: CDR1 ENHRY, CDR2 SYGVKD. The V end was cut by 9 bases, the J end by 11 bases, with 14 bases between. This CDR3 has 11 amino acids. The CDR3 is CAISEGFLQYF. The CDR3 bases are TGTGCCATTTCTGAAGGCTTTCTTCAGTACTTC.

Note on this clonotype: One base away lies a much larger clone, so this may be a sequencing read error. CDR3 coding DNA: TGTGCCTGCAGCCGACAGGGCCCTAGCACAGATACGCAGTATTTT. This translates into CACSRQGPSTDTQYF. The V gene is TRBV7-2, the J gene TRBJ2-3; 7 bases match TRBD1. CDR3 length: 15 residues. Germline V gene lookup returns CDR1 SGHTA and CDR2 FQGNSA.

This chain links TRBV7-3 with TRBJ2-1, with D unclear. Per the germline V gene, CDR1 is SGHTA and CDR2 is FQGTGA. CDR3 size: 13 residues. V was shortened by 4 bases and J by 0 bases, with 4 bases between the two germline ends. The CDR3 loop is CASSSNSYNEQFF. As DNA, the CDR3 is TGTGCCAGCAGCTCGAACTCCTACAATGAGCAGTTCTTC.